Following are 20 T cell receptor beta chains from one sample sequenced in a study of T cell changes during pregnancy in multiple sclerosis. Only in-frame clones appear in the TCRdb table, and some are missing; sequencing was by immunoSEQ multiplex PCR. The table lists tens of thousands of clones, approximately 93% of them singletons. The specimen comprised CD4+ T cells from peripheral blood mononuclear cells, sampled after pregnancy. The origin of the receptors is a female donor with multiple sclerosis, enrolled in a pregnancy study.

This clone has only one observation. V gene TRBV9 combines with J gene TRBJ1-2; possibly TRBD1 for D (6 bases). Trimming removed 4 bases from V and 2 bases from J, with 18 bases in between. This CDR3 is 16 amino acids long. Germline CDR1 is SGDLS and CDR2 is YYNGEE. The CDR3 DNA reads TGTGCCAGCAGCAGGGACACTACATTTGGGAACTATGGCTACACCTTC. It translates to CASSRDTTFGNYGYTF. Together with reference TRBV9 and TRBJ1-2, the CDR3 gives the full variable domain: DSGVTQTPKHLITATGQRVTLRCSPRSGDLSVYWYQQSLDQGLQFLIQYYNGEERAKGNILERFSAQQFPDLHSELNLSSLELGDSALYFCASSRDTTFGNYGYTFGSGTRLTVV.

This clone was observed a few times. The V call is TRBV29-1, the J call TRBJ1-1, with D possibly TRBD1 on 5 matching bases. The V gene's germline CDR1 is SQVTM and CDR2 ANQGSEA. Trimming left V 5 bases short and J 4 bases short, with 11 bases between. The CDR3 sequence is 12 residues long. The CDR3 sequence is CSVLSGPTEAFF. The CDR3 coding sequence is TGCAGCGTTCTGTCAGGGCCCACTGAAGCTTTCTTT.

The chain is built from TRBV6-5 and TRBJ2-1, with D maybe TRBD2 (5 bases). The germline V gene encodes CDR1 MNHEY and CDR2 SVGAGI. The CDR3 has 14 residues. V shed 5 bases and J shed 0 bases, with 8 bases lying between them. The CDR3 nucleotides read TGTGCCAGCAGTCAGCGGAGCTCCTACAATGAGCAGTTCTTC. Its protein is CASSQRSSYNEQFF.

The chain has TRBV30 and TRBJ2-5, with D unclear. CDR1 GTSNPN and CDR2 SVGIG come from the germline V gene (reference sequence). Trimming cost V 3 bases and J 0 bases, with 11 bases left between them. The length of the CDR3 is 14 residues. This CDR3 is CAWSLVGYQETQYF. The DNA of the CDR3 is TGTGCCTGGAGCCTAGTCGGGTACCAAGAGACCCAGTACTTC.

This clone was recorded once. The chain employs TRBV28 and TRBJ2-5, with D uncertain. This CDR3 has 11 amino acids. Germline V CDR1 and CDR2: MDHEN, SYDVKM. The V end lost 4 bases, the J end lost 4 bases, and 4 bases lay between the germline ends. CDR3 protein: CASSSVETQYF. CDR3 bases: TGTGCCAGCAGTTCCGTAGAGACCCAGTACTTC.

This clone appeared a single time. The chain recombines TRBV28 with TRBJ1-5; 9 nucleotides match TRBD1. The ends lost 4 bases at V and 3 bases at J; junction bases unmatched: 7. The CDR3 is made up of 16 amino acids. Germline CDR1 reads MDHEN; CDR2 reads SYDVKM. The CDR3, as DNA: TGTGCCAGCAGTTCCGGGACAGGGCTTAACAATCAGCCCCAGCATTTT. This codes for CASSSGTGLNNQPQHF.

The CDR3 region is CSVGGRTSLYEQYF. DNA for the CDR3: TGCAGCGTTGGGGGCCGGACAAGCCTCTACGAGCAGTACTTC. The rearrangement uses TRBV29-1 and TRBJ2-7; D possibly corresponds to TRBD1 (5 bases). V was pared by 4 bases and J by 3 bases, with 16 bases between. The CDR3 is made up of 14 amino acids. Looked up from germline, CDR1 is SQVTM and CDR2 is ANQGSEA.

This clone was seen once. The chain links TRBV4-1 to TRBJ2-7; D is uncertain. Germline V gene lookup returns CDR1 MGHRA and CDR2 YSYEKL. Trimming took 0 bases from V and 0 from J, leaving 12 bases between them. CDR3 length: 16 residues. Here the CDR3 reads CASSQEAALRSYEQYF. The CDR3 DNA sequence: TGCGCCAGCAGCCAAGAGGCGGCGTTACGCTCCTACGAGCAGTACTTC.

The CDR3 reads CAIRKGQADGEAFF. CDR3 bases: TGTGCCATCAGGAAGGGACAGGCAGATGGTGAAGCTTTCTTT. This chain connects TRBV10-3 to TRBJ1-1, with TRBD1 identical over 8 bases. Germline lookup yields CDR1 ENHRY and CDR2 SYGVKD. The CDR3 sequence is 14 residues long. The J segment lost 7 bases and the V segment lost 6 bases, leaving 10 bases of the junction unmatched.

This chain links TRBV6-5 with TRBJ1-1, with D unresolved. The CDR3 sequence is 14 residues long. Germline loops: CDR1 MNHEY, CDR2 SVGAGI. V was clipped by 0 bases and J by 2 bases, with 7 bases between them. The CDR3 here is CASSYSQLNTEAFF. CDR3 DNA: TGTGCCAGCAGTTACTCGCAGTTAAACACTGAAGCTTTCTTT.

This chain links TRBV6-6 with TRBJ1-5; D unresolved. Germline assignment: CDR1 MNHNY and CDR2 SVGAGI (reference sequence). The ends were cut back, 2 bases at V and 7 bases at J, with 6 bases in the middle. The CDR3 sequence is 12 residues long. Here the CDR3 reads CASSYDQQPQHF. CDR3 nucleotides: TGTGCCAGCAGTTACGATCAGCAGCCCCAGCATTTT.

The rearrangement links TRBV5-1 to TRBJ1-1; 8 bases are a match to TRBD1. V lost 4 bases to trimming and J lost 1 base; unmatched junction nucleotides: 3. This CDR3 comprises 14 residues. Germline V gives CDR1 SGHRS, CDR2 YFSETQ. The CDR3 sequence is CASSTTGGNTEAFF. Written as DNA, the CDR3 is TGCGCCAGCAGCACTACAGGGGGGAACACTGAAGCTTTCTTT.

The chain employs TRBV2 and TRBJ2-2; D may be TRBD1 (6 bases). Germline assignment: CDR1 SNHLY and CDR2 FYNNEI. Trimming took off 8 bases at V and 3 bases at J, with 7 bases between the two ends. This CDR3 region has 12 residues. The CDR3 DNA sequence: TGTGCCAGCGGACAGTACACCGGGGAGCTGTTTTTT. Its translation is CASGQYTGELFF.

The chain carries TRBV5-1 and TRBJ2-7; TRBD1 agrees at 8 bases. V gave up 4 bases and J gave up 2 bases; unmatched junction bases: 5. Germline V gene sequence: CDR1 SGHRS, CDR2 YFSETQ. The CDR3 extends over 14 amino acids. CDR3 DNA: TGCGCCAGCAGCGGAAGGACAGGGCCCTACGAGCAGTACTTC. Amino acid sequence: CASSGRTGPYEQYF.

The chain recombines TRBV30 with TRBJ2-7; D may be TRBD2 (7 bases). Germline V gives CDR1 GTSNPN, CDR2 SVGIG (reference sequence). The CDR3 consists of 15 residues. Trimming stripped 2 bases from V and 3 bases from J, with 17 bases between. CDR3 sequence: CAWSNQQGGVYEQYF. The CDR3 DNA follows: TGTGCCTGGAGTAACCAACAGGGAGGGGTCTACGAGCAGTACTTC.

The chain carries TRBV28 and TRBJ1-1, with 7 positions matching TRBD1. This CDR3 is built from 15 residues. The V gene end was trimmed by 6 bases and the J gene end by 2 bases; junction bases not matched to a gene: 9. The germline gives CDR1 MDHEN, CDR2 SYDVKM. The CDR3 is CASRPATGINTEAFF. The CDR3 nucleotides are TGTGCCAGCAGGCCCGCGACAGGGATAAACACTGAAGCTTTCTTT.

In its sample, this clone was seen once. The chain links TRBV5-1 to TRBJ2-1, with 7 bases matching TRBD2. V lost 0 bases to trimming and J lost 10 bases; unmatched junction nucleotides: 10. Germline V CDR1 and CDR2: SGHRS, YFSETQ. The CDR3 is made up of 15 amino acids. CDR3 amino acids: CASSLDPTGGEEQFF. CDR3 bases: TGCGCCAGCAGCTTGGATCCCACGGGAGGAGAAGAGCAGTTCTTC.

The V and J genes are TRBV7-9 and TRBJ2-5; D may be TRBD1 (5 bases). This CDR3 contains 15 residues. Germline CDR1 SEHNR, CDR2 FQNEAQ (reference sequence). V was shortened by 0 bases and J by 1 base, with 9 bases between the two germline ends. The CDR3 spells CASSLAGAAQETQYF. DNA for the CDR3: TGTGCCAGCAGCTTAGCTGGGGCGGCCCAAGAGACCCAGTACTTC.

The genes are TRBV28 and TRBJ2-1, with D possibly TRBD2 on 7 matching bases. Germline V CDR1 and CDR2: MDHEN, SYDVKM. The CDR3 covers 15 residues. V was trimmed by 8 bases and J by 1 base, leaving 15 bases between them. DNA of the CDR3: TGTGCCAGCTGGGGGGCGGGGGTGTCCTACAATGAGCAGTTCTTC. This translates into CASWGAGVSYNEQFF.

This clone appeared once. The chain carries TRBV28 and TRBJ1-5; possibly TRBD1 for D (6 bases). CDR3 size: 16 residues. The germline CDR1 and CDR2 sequences are MDHEN and SYDVKM. V gave up 1 base and J gave up 0 bases, with 10 bases separating them. The CDR3 is CASSLFSRGSNQPQHF. The CDR3 coding sequence is TGTGCCAGCAGTTTATTTTCCAGGGGTAGCAATCAGCCCCAGCATTTT. Complete variable domain (other parts from reference TRBV28 and TRBJ1-5): DVKVTQSSRYLVKRTGEKVFLECVQDMDHENMFWYRQDPGLGLRLIYFSYDVKMKEKGDIPEGYSVSREKKERFSLILESASTNQTSMYLCASSLFSRGSNQPQHFGDGTRLSIL.